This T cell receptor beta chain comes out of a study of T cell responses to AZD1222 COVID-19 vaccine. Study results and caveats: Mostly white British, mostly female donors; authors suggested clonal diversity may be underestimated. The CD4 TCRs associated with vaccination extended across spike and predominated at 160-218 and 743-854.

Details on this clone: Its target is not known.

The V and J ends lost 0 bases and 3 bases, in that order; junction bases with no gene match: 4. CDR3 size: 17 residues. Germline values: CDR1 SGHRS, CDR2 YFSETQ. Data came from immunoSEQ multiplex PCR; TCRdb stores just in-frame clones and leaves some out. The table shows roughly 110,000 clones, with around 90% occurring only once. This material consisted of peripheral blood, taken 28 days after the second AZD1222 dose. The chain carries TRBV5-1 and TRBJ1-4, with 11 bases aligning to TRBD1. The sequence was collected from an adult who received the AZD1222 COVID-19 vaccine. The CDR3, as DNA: TGCGCCAGCAGCTTGGGGACAGGGGGCCTCTCTAATGAAAAACTGTTTTTT. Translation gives CASSLGTGGLSNEKLFF.